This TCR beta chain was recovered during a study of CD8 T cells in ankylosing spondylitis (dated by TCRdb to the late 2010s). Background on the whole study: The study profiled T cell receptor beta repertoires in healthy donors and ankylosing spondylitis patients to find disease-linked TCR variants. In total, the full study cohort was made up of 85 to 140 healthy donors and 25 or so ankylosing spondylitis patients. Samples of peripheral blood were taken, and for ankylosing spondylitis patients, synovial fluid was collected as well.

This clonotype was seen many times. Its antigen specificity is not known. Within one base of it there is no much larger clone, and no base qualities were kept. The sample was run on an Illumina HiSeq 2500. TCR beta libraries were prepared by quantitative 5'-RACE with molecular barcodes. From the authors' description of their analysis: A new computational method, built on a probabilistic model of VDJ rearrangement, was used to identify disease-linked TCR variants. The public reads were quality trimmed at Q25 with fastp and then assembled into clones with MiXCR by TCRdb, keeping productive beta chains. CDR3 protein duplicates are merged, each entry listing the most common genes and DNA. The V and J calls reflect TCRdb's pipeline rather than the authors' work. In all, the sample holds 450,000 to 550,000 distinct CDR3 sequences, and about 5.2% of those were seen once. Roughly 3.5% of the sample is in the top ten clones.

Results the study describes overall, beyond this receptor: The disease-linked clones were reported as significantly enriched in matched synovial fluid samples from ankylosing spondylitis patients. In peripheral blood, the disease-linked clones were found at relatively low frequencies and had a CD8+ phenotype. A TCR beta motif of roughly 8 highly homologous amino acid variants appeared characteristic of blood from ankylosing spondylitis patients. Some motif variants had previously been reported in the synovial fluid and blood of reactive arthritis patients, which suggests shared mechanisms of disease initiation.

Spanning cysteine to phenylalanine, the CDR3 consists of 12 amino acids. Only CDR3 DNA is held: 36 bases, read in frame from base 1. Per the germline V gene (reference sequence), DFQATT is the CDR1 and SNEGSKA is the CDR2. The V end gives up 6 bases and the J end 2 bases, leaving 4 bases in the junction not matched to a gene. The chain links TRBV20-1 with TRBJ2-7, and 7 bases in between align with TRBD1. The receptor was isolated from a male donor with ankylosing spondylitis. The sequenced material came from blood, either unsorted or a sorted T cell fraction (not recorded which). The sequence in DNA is TGCAGTGCGACAGGGTATACCTACGAGCAGTACTTC. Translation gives CSATGYTYEQYF.